This T cell receptor beta chain was obtained from a study of shared clonotypes between healthy human individuals. The CDR3 is 16 amino acids. From germline, CDR1 is MDHEN and CDR2 SYDVKM. Losses at the gene ends were 5 bases for V and 2 bases for J; bases not matched to a gene: 9. TCRdb keeps only in-frame clones here, not all; method: immunoSEQ multiplex PCR. The sample holds under 650,000 clones, less than 96% seen once. This TCR came from a woman in her twenties or thirties in good health. The chain carries TRBV28 and TRBJ2-1; 7 bases are shared with TRBD2. What was sequenced was naive CD4+ T cells sorted from blood. As to subset: CD45RA+ positively selected. For the CDR3, the DNA is TGTGCCAGCAGTCTCCGACTAGCTGATACCTACAATGAGCAGTTCTTC. It codes for CASSLRLADTYNEQFF.